Each of the 5 T cell receptor beta chains below was sequenced from the same sample in a study of resident and recirculating memory T cells in vitiligo. The protocol was immunoSEQ multiplex PCR, while the TCRdb copy is restricted to in-frame clones and leaves out a portion. The sample has around 70,000 clones, about nine tenths seen once; the top ten hold 4.9%. The sequenced sample was blood. These receptors were collected from a male donor with vitiligo.

Only one count was recorded for this clone. The CDR3 DNA reads as TGTGCCAGCAGCTTAGATCAATCGAACACTGAAGCTTTCTTT. Protein product: CASSLDQSNTEAFF. The chain combines TRBV7-9 with TRBJ1-1; the D is unclear. Germline CDR1 SEHNR, CDR2 FQNEAQ (reference sequence). This CDR3 contains 14 residues. The germline V and J ends were trimmed by 1 base and 1 base, with 7 bases remaining between them. The full variable domain, with the rest looked up from reference TRBV7-9 and TRBJ1-1, is DTGVSQNPRHKITKRGQNVTFRCDPISEHNRLYWYRQTLGQGPEFLTYFQNEAQLEKSRLLSDRFSAERPKGSFSTLEIQRTEQGDSAMYLCASSLDQSNTEAFFGQGTRLTVV.

This chain uses TRBV12-5 with TRBJ1-6, with D uncertain. V was cut by 2 bases and J by 0 bases, with 8 bases left in between. The germline CDR1 and CDR2 sequences are LGHNT and FRNRAP. The CDR3 spans 16 residues. The chain's CDR3 is CASGLIVSSYNSPLHF. The CDR3 DNA sequence: TGTGCTAGTGGTTTGATTGTCAGCTCCTATAATTCACCCCTCCACTTT.

This clone was seen only once. The gene calls are TRBV7-2 and TRBJ2-2; 9 bases line up with TRBD1. The J segment lost 4 bases and the V segment lost 1 base, leaving 1 base of the junction unmatched. Germline V gene lookup returns CDR1 SGHTA and CDR2 FQGNSA. The CDR3 has 15 amino acids. The CDR3 loop reads CASSLVTGGTGELFF. CDR3 bases: TGTGCCAGCAGCTTAGTGACAGGGGGCACCGGGGAGCTGTTTTTT.

This clone was counted once. Germline and junction disagree at one end, which may indicate a read error. The chain carries TRBV2 and TRBJ2-6; tentative D call: TRBD2 (6 bases). There are 18 residues in the CDR3. The V gene's germline CDR1 is SNHLY and CDR2 FYNNEI. Written as DNA, the CDR3 is TGTGCCAGCAGTTCGGAGTTTTACCGATACAAAGCGGGCCAACGTCCTGACTTC. Residues: CASSSEFYRYKAGQRPDF.

This rearrangement joins TRBV28 to TRBJ1-5; 7 bases fit TRBD1. Germline lookup yields CDR1 MDHEN and CDR2 SYDVKM. The length of the CDR3 is 14 residues. J gave up 3 bases and V 6 bases, and 5 bases lay outside the gene matches. CDR3 protein: CASRVDRPNQPQHF. The CDR3 DNA sequence: TGTGCCAGCAGGGTGGACAGGCCCAATCAGCCCCAGCATTTT.